Included here is one TCR beta chain sequence, with context. Its target is unknown. These data are taken from a study of T cell repertoires in cytomegalovirus infection. Study-level background: Epitope selection comprised recently identified HLA-C-restricted CMV epitopes and well-studied HLA-B-restricted CMV epitopes. Based on public TCR beta signatures, there were indications of CMV infection and of a matching HLA type.

CDR3 length equals 12 residues. The ends lost 5 bases at V and 12 bases at J; junction bases unmatched: 6. CDR1 is SGHTA and CDR2 is FQGNSA in the germline V gene. The study's findings and limits: Clonotype analysis showed dominance of the ex vivo response by HLA-C-restricted CMV-specific TCR beta clonotypes. People with CMV and the relevant HLA were identified by cumulative public TCR beta family frequency.

TCRdb analysed the reads with MiXCR anew, one entry per CDR3 protein. The sample has approximately 390,000 distinct CDR3 sequences, 34% seen once. The chain recombines TRBV7-2 with TRBJ1-5, with 8 bases fitting TRBD1. Sequencing used cultured PBMCs, obtained from culture after CMV antigen stimulation. This TCR was sampled from a human donor in good health (CMV status not recorded). Some clones in this sample may be carry-over from other donors' samples. The CDR3 loop is CASSLRDRHQHF. For the CDR3, the DNA is TGTGCCAGCAGCCTCCGGGACAGGCACCAGCATTTT.